This TCR beta chain was documented in a study of blood T cell repertoires in COVID-19. On the study more broadly: Spain, Italy and the United States supplied samples that represented acute and convalescent COVID-19. T cells, B-cell-depleted T cells, or PBMCs provided the cDNA or gDNA that served as material.

Assay used: immunoSEQ multiplex PCR; TCRdb lists only in-frame clones, some missing. The data contain about 40,000 clones, roughly 80% of them singletons. V shed 0 bases and J shed 4 bases, with 10 bases lying between them. Germline V gene lookup returns CDR1 LGHDT and CDR2 YNNKEL (reference sequence). CDR3 length equals 14 residues. This chain joins TRBV3-1 (or the pseudogene TRBV3-2) and TRBJ2-7; TRBD2 might be the D (6 bases). The sequence was obtained from a human donor with acute or convalescent COVID-19. The donor label of this sample is uncertain. Sequencing was done on a sample of peripheral blood. The CDR3 sequence: CASSQEGGVYEQYF. The CDR3 bases are TGTGCCAGCAGCCAAGAGGGGGGTGTGTACGAGCAGTACTTC.